Following are 14 T cell receptor beta chains from one sample sequenced in a study of T-cell reconstitution after alpha-beta-depleted transplantation in children. Preparation of the TCRbeta library used unique molecular identifiers. TCRdb reprocessed the PCR reads with MiXCR, giving one entry per CDR3 protein. The table has fewer than 250,000 distinct CDR3 sequences, over 15% seen once. Sequencing was performed on PBMCs, mostly from graft donor cells, taken 360 days after TCRalphabeta/CD19-depleted stem cell transplant. The source of these receptors is a male patient under 10 years old who had a stem cell transplant for acute lymphoblastic leukemia, so the T cells may come from the graft donor.

The chain carries TRBV6-5 and TRBJ2-3; 10 bases map to TRBD2. Germline CDR1 is MNHEY and CDR2 is SVGAGI. This CDR3 spans 17 amino acids. The trim removed 0 bases at V and 3 bases at J, leaving 6 bases unmatched. DNA for the CDR3: TGTGCCAGCAGTTACTCGGGACTAGCGACGACAACAGATACGCAGTATTTT. It is translated as CASSYSGLATTTDTQYF.

The chain couples TRBV12-3 or TRBV12-4 to TRBJ2-1; 14 nucleotides align to TRBD2. Germline trimming cut 6 bases from V and 4 bases from J; bases unmatched to any gene: 11. The CDR3 runs 18 residues. For the CDR3, the DNA is TGTGCCAGCAGACAAATCGGGACTAGCGGGAGTTATTACAATGAGCAGTTCTTC. Amino acids: CASRQIGTSGSYYNEQFF.

The chain links TRBV3-1 to TRBJ2-3, with 12 nucleotides matching TRBD2. This CDR3 contains 15 residues. Germline values: CDR1 LGHDT, CDR2 YNNKEL (reference sequence). Trimming removed 4 bases from V and 6 bases from J; junction bases left unmatched: 5. This CDR3 is CASSPRTSGADTQYF. In nucleotides, the CDR3 is TGTGCCAGCAGCCCGAGGACTAGCGGGGCCGATACGCAGTATTTT.

The CDR3 protein is CASSLTSRTPYEQYF. In nucleotides, the CDR3 is TGTGCCAGCAGCTTAACCTCCCGGACACCCTACGAGCAGTACTTC. The chain carries TRBV11-1 and TRBJ2-7; a weak D match, TRBD1 (5 bases). V dropped 2 bases and J dropped 2 bases, with 13 bases sitting between them. This CDR3 spans 15 amino acids. In germline, CDR1 is SGHAT, CDR2 FQDESV (reference sequence).

Ten or more counts support this clonotype. The CDR3 region is CASSLWAAGLGSEQFF. As DNA, the CDR3 is TGTGCCAGCAGCTTATGGGCGGCAGGCCTCGGGAGTGAGCAGTTCTTC. This chain joins TRBV7-2 and TRBJ2-1, with TRBD2 as a possible D gene (6 bases). CDR3 length equals 16 residues. Germline loops: CDR1 SGHTA, CDR2 FQGNSA. Trimming shortened V by 2 bases and J by 9 bases, and 20 bases separated the two germline ends.

Only a few counts were recorded for this clonotype. The genes are TRBV29-1 and TRBJ2-5; unclear D gene. Trimming shortened V by 4 bases and J by 4 bases, and 13 bases separated the two germline ends. The CDR3 runs to 13 residues. Germline CDR1 and CDR2: SQVTM and ANQGSEA. CDR3 in DNA: TGCAGCGTTGTAACGAGTTTTAGAGAGACCCAGTACTTC. This encodes CSVVTSFRETQYF.

This chain uses TRBV7-2 with TRBJ2-7, with 7 bases matching TRBD1. Trimming at V came to 6 bases and at J to 2 bases, leaving 13 bases not matched to a gene. The germline V gene has CDR1 SGHTA and CDR2 FQGNSA. The length of the CDR3 is 16 residues. CDR3: CASRLGTVQGPYEQYF. In DNA, the CDR3 is TGTGCCAGCAGACTGGGGACAGTTCAAGGGCCCTACGAGCAGTACTTC. Filled out from reference TRBV7-2 and TRBJ2-7, the complete variable domain reads GAGVSQSPSNKVTEKGKDVELRCDPISGHTALYWYRQSLGQGLEFLIYFQGNSAPDKSGLPSDRFSAERTGGSVSTLTIQRTQQEDSAVYLCASRLGTVQGPYEQYFGPGTRLTVT.

V and J are TRBV12-3 or TRBV12-4 and TRBJ2-7, with TRBD2 matching 7 bases. The CDR3 sequence is 17 residues long. J lost 1 base, V lost 1 base, and 10 bases had no gene match. The CDR3 protein is CASSLDFWGGGSYEQYF. CDR3 nucleotides: TGTGCCAGCAGTTTAGACTTCTGGGGGGGGGGATCCTACGAGCAGTACTTC.

V and J are TRBV5-1 and TRBJ1-4; TRBD1 matches at 7 bases. The V and J ends lost 3 bases and 8 bases, in that order; junction bases with no gene match: 16. Germline V lookup: CDR1 SGHRS, CDR2 YFSETQ. This CDR3 has 17 amino acids. DNA for the CDR3: TGCGCCAGCAGCTACAGGACAGGCAACCTATTACCAGAAAAACTGTTTTTT. Translation: CASSYRTGNLLPEKLFF. The full variable domain, with the rest looked up from reference TRBV5-1 and TRBJ1-4, is KAGVTQTPRYLIKTRGQQVTLSCSPISGHRSVSWYQQTPGQGLQFLFEYFSETQRNKGNFPGRFSGRQFSNSRSEMNVSTLELGDSALYLCASSYRTGNLLPEKLFFGSGTQLSVL.

The rearrangement links TRBV7-2 to TRBJ2-3; the match to TRBD1 covers 9 bases. CDR3 length: 17 residues. V gave up 5 bases and J gave up 5 bases; unmatched junction bases: 14. Per the germline V gene, CDR1 is SGHTA and CDR2 is FQGNSA. The CDR3 coding sequence is TGTGCCAGCAGCCCTACGCTACAGGGGGCGCAAGGAGATACGCAGTATTTT. Its translation: CASSPTLQGAQGDTQYF.

The chain is built from TRBV4-2 and TRBJ1-4; unclear D gene. Germline V gene lookup returns CDR1 LGHNA and CDR2 YNFKEQ. The ends were cut back, 0 bases at V and 7 bases at J, with 12 bases in the middle. CDR3 size: 15 residues. The DNA of the CDR3 is TGTGCCAGCAGCCAAGAGGATAGGAGGACTGAAAAACTGTTTTTT. Amino acid sequence: CASSQEDRRTEKLFF.

The chain joins TRBV14 to TRBJ2-7, with TRBD1 matching over 10 bases. This CDR3 comprises 14 residues. V dropped 3 bases and J dropped 6; count of bases not matched to a gene: 5. Germline CDR1 and CDR2: SGHDN and FVKESK. The CDR3 DNA reads TGTGCCAGCAGCCAGCTACGGACAGGGGGCGAGCAGTACTTC. This sequence encodes CASSQLRTGGEQYF.

Comment on this clonotype: At one of its ends the junction is not consistent with the germline gene, which may arise from a read error. V is TRBV12-3 or TRBV12-4 and J is TRBJ1-1; 7 nucleotides match TRBD1. The CDR3 is 13 amino acids. CDR3 loop: CASSQDRRRIKGF. In DNA, the CDR3 is TGTGCCAGCAGCCAGGACAGGAGAAGGATAAAGGGCTTT.

This clonotype was recorded many times. V usage is TRBV29-1 and J usage is TRBJ1-3, with D unresolved. This CDR3 region has 12 residues. Germline V CDR1 and CDR2: SQVTM, ANQGSEA. Trimming removed 7 bases at V and 2 bases at J, with 9 bases between. The CDR3 is CSGEGAGNTIYF. The DNA for the CDR3 is TGCAGCGGCGAGGGAGCTGGAAACACCATATATTTT.